This T cell receptor (beta chain) was retrieved from a study of shared clonotypes between healthy human individuals. Partitioning of CD4+ cells yielded a CD45RA+ naive subset and a CD45RA-negative memory subset. Assay used: immunoSEQ multiplex PCR; TCRdb lists only in-frame clones, some missing. The repertoire holds approximately 1,500,000 clones, with approximately 98% as singletons. This receptor was taken from a man in his thirties or forties in good health. Sequenced: naive CD4+ T cells sorted from blood. Subset described: CD45RA+ positively selected.

The CDR3 spells CASSPLDGAGGYTF. Here the CDR3 DNA reads TGCGCCAGCAGCCCTCTCGACGGGGCGGGTGGCTACACCTTC. The chain carries TRBV4-1 and TRBJ1-2; tentative D call: TRBD1 (5 bases). V shed 4 bases and J shed 7 bases, with 16 bases lying between them. The CDR3 is 14 amino acids. Germline CDR1 reads MGHRA; CDR2 reads YSYEKL.